The 8 T cell receptor beta chains in this list originate from one sample, sequenced in a study of a mutant IDH1 vaccine in newly diagnosed glioma. The protocol was immunoSEQ multiplex PCR, while the TCRdb copy is restricted to in-frame clones and leaves out a portion. The data contain around 40,000 clones, about four fifths of them seen just once; the ten biggest clones take up around an eighth. For these TCRs, the target antigens are not known. Noted time point: week 5, during vaccination. With topical imiquimod, each dose of the vaccine consisted of 300 ug of mutant IDH1 20-mer peptide. The sample was PBMCs, taken from a glioma patient whose treatment included an IDH1 peptide vaccine. The receptors come from a man aged 45-65 years with glioma.

The V call is TRBV7-9, the J call TRBJ2-7, with TRBD2 matching 8 bases. In germline, CDR1 is SEHNR, CDR2 FQNEAQ (reference sequence). V lost 4 bases and J lost 0; bases outside the gene matches: 2. This CDR3 comprises 14 residues. CDR3 nucleotide sequence: TGTGCCAGCAGCTCCGGGACTAGCTCCTACGAGCAGTACTTC. It codes for CASSSGTSSYEQYF. The variable domain in full, with the rest retrieved from reference TRBV7-9 and TRBJ2-7, is DTGVSQNPRHKITKRGQNVTFRCDPISEHNRLYWYRQTLGQGPEFLTYFQNEAQLEKSRLLSDRFSAERPKGSFSTLEIQRTEQGDSAMYLCASSSGTSSYEQYFGPGTRLTVT.

In this sample, this clone turned up once. The CDR3 here is CASNLGTTYEQYF. Here the CDR3 DNA reads TGTGCCAGCAACCTTGGGACTACCTACGAGCAGTACTTC. The chain carries TRBV28 and TRBJ2-7; 7 bases are shared with TRBD2. Germline values: CDR1 MDHEN, CDR2 SYDVKM. The CDR3 spans 13 residues. The V gene end was trimmed by 7 bases and the J gene end by 2 bases; junction bases not matched to a gene: 5.

V is TRBV19 and J is TRBJ1-1, with no clear D. Per the germline V gene, CDR1 is LNHDA and CDR2 is SQIVND (reference sequence). CDR3 length equals 14 residues. V dropped 7 bases and J dropped 1 base, with 13 bases sitting between them. The CDR3 reads CASTAWAPNTEAFF. The CDR3, as DNA: TGTGCCAGTACCGCATGGGCCCCGAACACTGAAGCTTTCTTT.

This rearrangement joins TRBV18 to TRBJ1-2, with a tentative D call TRBD1 (5 bases). CDR3 length: 15 amino acids. CDR1 and CDR2 from the germline V gene are KGHSH and LQKENI. Trimming stripped 3 bases from V and 4 bases from J, with 15 bases between. The CDR3, as DNA: TGTGCCAGCTCACCTTCAATCCGGGACGGCTATGGCTACACCTTC. Translation gives CASSPSIRDGYGYTF.

In this sample, this clone turned up a few times. The chain carries TRBV5-6 and TRBJ1-1, with TRBD1 as a possible D gene (6 bases). Germline CDR1 and CDR2: SGHDT and YYEEEE. The CDR3 is made up of 11 amino acids. V shed 7 bases and J shed 7 bases, with 11 bases lying between them. The CDR3 loop is CASQLTGEAFF. In DNA form, the CDR3 reads TGTGCCAGCCAGTTGACAGGTGAAGCTTTCTTT.

The chain employs TRBV19 and TRBJ2-5; D gene unclear. The germline gives CDR1 LNHDA, CDR2 SQIVND (reference sequence). V shed 3 bases and J shed 4 bases, with 12 bases lying between them. The CDR3 length is 14 residues. This chain's CDR3 is CASSMWLFRETQYF. In DNA form, the CDR3 reads TGTGCCAGTAGTATGTGGTTGTTTCGAGAGACCCAGTACTTC.

The J gene is TRBJ2-7, the V gene TRBV29-1; 7 bases map to TRBD1. Germline assignment: CDR1 SQVTM and CDR2 ANQGSEA. The CDR3 spans 14 residues. The V gene end was trimmed by 6 bases and the J gene end by 2 bases; junction bases not matched to a gene: 10. CDR3 bases: TGCAGCGTAGACCGGGACAGAGAGGCCTACGAGCAGTACTTC. It codes for CSVDRDREAYEQYF.

The chain joins TRBV7-2 to TRBJ2-1; 9 nucleotides align to TRBD2. The CDR3 extends over 15 amino acids. V shed 4 bases, J shed 4 bases, and the junction held 5 bases outside the gene matches. CDR1 is SGHTA and CDR2 is FQGNSA in the germline V gene. In DNA, the CDR3 is TGTGCCAGCAGCTCCAGCGGGGGGCCTTACAATGAGCAGTTCTTC. Amino acids: CASSSSGGPYNEQFF.